The 15 T cell receptor beta chains below were found in one sample sequenced in a study of T cells in localized non-small cell lung cancer. Some clones are missing from TCRdb's copy, which holds only in-frame ones; the method was immunoSEQ multiplex PCR. The repertoire holds 100,000 to 150,000 clones, with more than 80% as singletons. The material sequenced was peripheral blood, taken before any cancer treatment. The receptors originated from a female donor at least 60 years old with stage I lung adenocarcinoma.

The chain joins TRBV13 to TRBJ2-3; D gene unclear. The germline V gene encodes CDR1 PRHDT and CDR2 FYEKMQ (reference sequence). The V gene lost 6 bases and the J gene lost 1 base, with 5 bases spanning the gap. CDR3 length: 12 amino acids. CDR3 residues: CASRAGTDTQYF. Here the CDR3 DNA reads TGTGCCAGCAGGGCTGGCACAGATACGCAGTATTTT.

In its sample, this clone was seen once. V and J are TRBV9 and TRBJ2-6; D may be TRBD2 (5 bases). Trimming stripped 4 bases from V and 0 bases from J, with 23 bases between. The CDR3 has 20 amino acids. CDR1 and CDR2 from the germline V gene are SGDLS and YYNGEE. CDR3 in amino acids: CASSPTRDGGTSSGANVLTF. The CDR3 bases are TGTGCCAGCAGCCCCACCCGGGATGGAGGCACAAGCTCTGGGGCCAACGTCCTGACTTTC.

The CDR3 loop reads CASSSSGGGYEQYF. The DNA of the CDR3 is TGTGCCAGCAGCTCTTCAGGGGGCGGTTACGAGCAGTACTTC. This chain connects TRBV7-9 to TRBJ2-7, with 8 bases fitting TRBD1. Trimming took 4 bases from V and 4 from J; bases not matched to a gene: 6. This CDR3 has 14 amino acids. Germline loops: CDR1 SEHNR, CDR2 FQNEAQ (reference sequence).

About this clone: The junction departs from germline at one end; a sequencing error may be responsible. The chain has TRBV2 and TRBJ1-5; unclear D gene. This CDR3 comprises 15 residues. CDR1 is SNHLY and CDR2 is FYNNEI in the germline V gene. CDR3 residues: CASSEGDGSNQPQHF. The CDR3 DNA is TGTGCCAGCAGCGAAGGTGATGGGAGCAATCAGCCCCAGCATTTT.

The gene calls are TRBV11-3 and TRBJ2-7; 7 positions match TRBD2. The CDR3 runs to 16 residues. V lost 5 bases to trimming and J lost 2 bases; unmatched junction nucleotides: 12. The germline V gene has CDR1 SGHNT and CDR2 YENEEA. The CDR3 region is CASSTGLEGPPYEQYF. The CDR3 bases are TGTGCCAGCAGCACAGGACTAGAAGGGCCTCCCTACGAGCAGTACTTC.

The V and J genes are TRBV7-8 and TRBJ2-7; 11 nucleotides match TRBD2. CDR3 length equals 13 residues. J lost 3 bases, V lost 6 bases, and 1 base had no gene match. Germline V CDR1 and CDR2: SGHVS, FQNEAQ. The CDR3 DNA is TGTGCCAGCAGTCTAGCGGGAGGCTACGAGCAGTACTTC. Translated: CASSLAGGYEQYF.

This clone was seen a single time. The rearrangement uses TRBV30 and TRBJ1-1; no reliable D call. The CDR3 is 12 amino acids. Germline CDR1 and CDR2: GTSNPN and SVGIG (reference sequence). Trimming took off 1 base at V and 0 bases at J, with 3 bases between the two ends. CDR3 residues: CAWSGMNTEAFF. CDR3 DNA sequence: TGTGCCTGGAGTGGGATGAACACTGAAGCTTTCTTT.

The chain links TRBV9 to TRBJ2-1; no firm D call. The CDR3 extends over 13 amino acids. The V end lost 0 bases, the J end lost 8 bases, and 9 bases lay between the germline ends. Germline-derived CDR1 and CDR2 are SGDLS and YYNGEE. The CDR3 DNA reads as TGTGCCAGCAGCGTAGGTGTTAGCCATGAGCAGTTCTTC. It codes for CASSVGVSHEQFF.

The V call is TRBV28, the J call TRBJ2-3; no definite D call. The CDR3 is made up of 14 amino acids. CDR1 MDHEN and CDR2 SYDVKM come from the germline V gene. V lost 3 bases and J 6 bases, leaving 13 bases between the germline ends. The CDR3 region is CASSFIVTPDTQYF. The DNA of the CDR3 is TGTGCCAGCAGTTTCATAGTGACACCGGATACGCAGTATTTT. Full variable domain (rest looked up from reference TRBV28 and TRBJ2-3): DVKVTQSSRYLVKRTGEKVFLECVQDMDHENMFWYRQDPGLGLRLIYFSYDVKMKEKGDIPEGYSVSREKKERFSLILESASTNQTSMYLCASSFIVTPDTQYFGPGTRLTVL.

The chain employs TRBV10-2 and TRBJ2-7; either TRBD1 or TRBD2 may supply D (5 bases each). CDR3 length equals 13 residues. With 11 bases removed from V and 6 bases from J, the gap between germline ends came to 20 bases. Germline CDR1 is WSHSY and CDR2 is SAAADI. This CDR3 is CAGLRVGEFEQYF. CDR3 nucleotide sequence: TGCGCCGGCCTCCGAGTGGGGGAGTTCGAGCAGTACTTC.

The rearrangement links TRBV29-1 to TRBJ2-3; possibly TRBD2 for D (5 bases). This CDR3 is built from 11 residues. Germline V gene lookup returns CDR1 SQVTM and CDR2 ANQGSEA. As DNA, the CDR3 is TGCAGGGCGGGTAGCACAGATACGCAGTATTTT. The encoded protein is CRAGSTDTQYF.

This rearrangement joins TRBV11-2 to TRBJ1-2; 7 bases line up with TRBD1. This CDR3 comprises 13 residues. The V and J ends lost 5 bases and 2 bases, in that order; junction bases with no gene match: 2. Germline CDR1 is SGHAT and CDR2 is FQNNGV. The CDR3 DNA reads TGTGCCAGCAGCACGGGACAGAACTATGGCTACACCTTC. It specifies CASSTGQNYGYTF.

This clone has more than one count but fewer than ten. CDR3 region: CASSEATSGPNTQYF. In nucleotides, the CDR3 is TGTGCCAGCAGTGAAGCGACTAGCGGGCCGAATACGCAGTATTTT. V usage is TRBV6-1 and J usage is TRBJ2-3; 10 bases line up with TRBD2. Germline-derived CDR1 and CDR2 are MNHNS and SASEGT. V shed 0 bases, J shed 7 bases, and the junction held 4 bases outside the gene matches. CDR3 size: 15 residues.

V gene TRBV28 combines with J gene TRBJ1-5; 8 bases are a match to TRBD1. The CDR3 is 14 residues long. Per the germline V gene, CDR1 is MDHEN and CDR2 is SYDVKM. Germline trimming cut 1 base from V and 6 bases from J; bases unmatched to any gene: 2. The CDR3 DNA reads as TGTGCCAGCAGTTTATCAGGGGGCGGTCAGCCCCAGCATTTT. Its protein product is CASSLSGGGQPQHF.

This rearrangement joins TRBV5-6 to TRBJ2-6; no reliable D call. Trimming shortened V by 0 bases and J by 3 bases, and 7 bases separated the two germline ends. This CDR3 is 15 amino acids long. Germline-derived CDR1 and CDR2 are SGHDT and YYEEEE. DNA of the CDR3: TGTGCCAGCAGCTTGGGCGGTTTTGGGGCCAACGTCCTGACTTTC. Translated: CASSLGGFGANVLTF.